This T cell receptor (beta chain) was sequenced in a study of read filtering for tumor transcriptome and immune sequencing. Whole-study results and caveats: RNA-seq captured clonotypes less deeply and reliably than IR-seq. IR-seq and RNA-seq agreed better without single-read clonotypes.

This library used 300 to 500 ng RNA and molecular barcoded adaptors spanning alpha/delta and beta/gamma chains. One entry per CDR3 protein results from TCRdb running MiXCR on the reads. Of some 40,000 distinct CDR3 sequences in the sample, roughly an eighth were seen once. V lost 2 bases and J lost 0; bases outside the gene matches: 7. Germline V gene data show CDR1 as SGHRS and CDR2 as YFSETQ. The CDR3 is 16 residues long. This clonotype has a count of ten or more. Its antigen is still unknown. The TCR was taken from a donor at least 40 years old with multiple myeloma. The chain joins TRBV5-1 to TRBJ1-1, with 7 bases lining up with TRBD1. Sequenced input: a population of CD138-negative cells sorted from bone marrow. CDR3: CASSFRDSSMNTEAFF. CDR3 bases: TGCGCCAGCAGCTTCCGGGACAGCTCAATGAACACTGAAGCTTTCTTT.